Listed below are T cell receptor beta chains from one sample, sequenced in a study of breast tumors, draining lymph nodes, adjacent tissues. TCRdb itself ran the multiplex PCR reads through MiXCR, one entry per CDR3 protein. The sample gives roughly 130,000 distinct CDR3 sequences, roughly 21% of which show up once; around 3.5% is in the top ten. The sequenced material came from axillary lymph node tissue. Source of these receptors: a female donor with breast cancer. Some clones in this sample may be carry-over from other donors' samples. CDR3s include the opening cysteine and the closing phenylalanine or tryptophan. Each record gives: D gene, J gene, clone size, V gene, CDR3 protein, CDR3 DNA. D genes are given only for firm matches. Sizes are listed as once, few, many, or a class for an expanded clone.

d_call: .; j_call: TRBJ2-5; clone_size: many; v_call: TRBV12-3/TRBV12-4; cdr3_aa: CASSLGSGTQYF; cdr3_nt: TGTGCCAGCAGTTTAGGGTCAGGGACCCAGTACTTC
d_call: .; j_call: TRBJ2-1; clone_size: many; v_call: TRBV7-9; cdr3_aa: CASSAGRGVPGTYNEQFF; cdr3_nt: TGTGCCAGCAGCGCGGGAAGGGGAGTCCCGGGAACCTACAATGAGCAGTTCTTC
d_call: .; j_call: TRBJ2-5; clone_size: many; v_call: TRBV6-1; cdr3_aa: CASGLYGEMGETQYF; cdr3_nt: TGTGCCAGCGGACTATACGGAGAGATGGGAGAGACCCAGTACTTC
d_call: TRBD1; j_call: TRBJ1-4; clone_size: many; v_call: TRBV24-1; cdr3_aa: CATSEAGGGLFF; cdr3_nt: TGTGCCACCAGTGAAGCAGGGGGAGGTCTGTTTTTT
d_call: .; j_call: TRBJ2-1; clone_size: many; v_call: TRBV5-1; cdr3_aa: CASSSRDKSYNEQFF; cdr3_nt: TGCGCCAGCAGCTCCCGGGACAAATCCTACAATGAGCAGTTCTTC
d_call: TRBD2; j_call: TRBJ2-3; clone_size: once; v_call: TRBV12-3/TRBV12-4; cdr3_aa: CASSSSSGADTQYF; cdr3_nt: TGTGCCAGCAGTTCGTCTAGCGGAGCAGATACGCAGTATTTT
d_call: .; j_call: TRBJ2-5; clone_size: many; v_call: TRBV7-7; cdr3_aa: CASSLAANQETQYF; cdr3_nt: TGTGCTAGCAGCTTAGCGGCAAACCAAGAGACCCAGTACTTC
d_call: .; j_call: TRBJ1-3; clone_size: many; v_call: TRBV12-3/TRBV12-4; cdr3_aa: CASSLIPNSGNTIYF; cdr3_nt: TGTGCCAGCAGTTTAATACCCAACTCTGGAAACACCATATATTTT
d_call: .; j_call: TRBJ2-5; clone_size: many; v_call: TRBV4-1; cdr3_aa: CASSQEPGIETQYF; cdr3_nt: TGCGCCAGCAGCCAAGAGCCAGGGATTGAGACCCAGTACTTC
d_call: .; j_call: TRBJ1-1; clone_size: once; v_call: TRBV5-1; cdr3_aa: CASSLKPPSTEAFF; cdr3_nt: TGCGCCAGCAGCCTGAAACCACCGTCCACTGAAGCTTTCTTT
d_call: .; j_call: TRBJ2-1; clone_size: many; v_call: TRBV11-3; cdr3_aa: CASSAGYNEQFF; cdr3_nt: TGTGCCAGCAGCGCTGGTTACAATGAGCAGTTCTTC